These 25 T cell receptor beta chains were all obtained from the same sample, sequenced in a study of early T cells in non-severe SARS-CoV-2 infection (dated by TCRdb to the early 2020s). Library preparation used 5' RACE. For sequencing, a NextSeq 500 was employed. The public reads were reanalyzed by TCRdb: fastp trimming at Q25, MiXCR alignment, in-frame beta chains only. Rows are unified per CDR3 protein, each entry keeping the most common DNA and genes. This sample comprises about 67,000 distinct CDR3 sequences, roughly 11% of them detected only once. The top ten clones comprise about 3.8% of the sample. Sequencing input: whole blood. The receptors shown here come from an adult who was a healthcare worker with PCR-confirmed SARS-CoV-2 infection or an uninfected control (not recorded which).

This clonotype has only a few counts. The CDR3 spells CASSLIRQGGTEAFF. The CDR3 bases are TGTGCCAGCAGCTTAATCCGGCAAGGGGGTACTGAAGCTTTCTTT. The chain couples TRBV7-9 to TRBJ1-1; tentative D call: TRBD1 (6 bases). Germline lookup yields CDR1 SEHNR and CDR2 FQNEAQ (reference sequence). This CDR3 has 15 amino acids. Trimming took off 2 bases at V and 5 bases at J, with 15 bases between the two ends.

This chain uses TRBV7-8 with TRBJ2-7, with D possibly TRBD1 on 6 matching bases. Trimming pared 5 bases from V and 5 bases from J, leaving 22 bases between. The CDR3 covers 16 residues. Germline V gene data show CDR1 as SGHVS and CDR2 as FQNEAQ. DNA for the CDR3: TGTGCCAGCAGCGCCTTTACAGGGATGTGCAGCAACGAGCAGTACTTC. It specifies CASSAFTGMCSNEQYF.

This clonotype occurred many times. The chain combines TRBV20-1 with TRBJ2-7; the D gene is possibly TRBD1 (6 bases). V lost 0 bases and J 0 bases, leaving 12 bases between the germline ends. Germline values: CDR1 DFQATT, CDR2 SNEGSKA (reference sequence). The CDR3 length is 15 residues. The CDR3 bases are TGCAGTGCTAGAGAGATGGGACATTCCTCCTACGAGCAGTACTTC. It is translated as CSAREMGHSSYEQYF.

In nucleotides, the CDR3 is TGTGCCTGGAGTCGGTCGGGGGCCGAGCAGTTCTTC. The encoded protein is CAWSRSGAEQFF. The genes are TRBV30 and TRBJ2-1, with D tentatively TRBD1 or TRBD2 (6 bases each). There are 12 residues in the CDR3. V gave up 2 bases and J gave up 10 bases, with 12 bases separating them. Germline CDR1 reads GTSNPN; CDR2 reads SVGIG (reference sequence).

This clonotype was seen at least ten times. This sequence joins TRBV12-3 or TRBV12-4 and TRBJ1-1; weak D call: TRBD1 (5 bases). V dropped 3 bases and J dropped 5 bases, with 19 bases sitting between them. The CDR3 is made up of 16 amino acids. CDR3 protein: CASSLSFGGEGTEAFF. DNA of the CDR3: TGTGCCAGCAGTTTGTCGTTCGGAGGGGAAGGGACTGAAGCTTTCTTT.

This clonotype has at least ten counts. The chain combines TRBV11-2 with TRBJ2-3; tentatively, D is TRBD2 (5 bases). Trimming took 5 bases from V and 1 from J, leaving 16 bases between them. CDR1 is SGHAT and CDR2 is FQNNGV in the germline V gene. This CDR3 contains 16 residues. CDR3 DNA: TGTGCCAGCAGCCCGACGCTGAGCGGCCGCACAGATACGCAGTATTTT. As protein: CASSPTLSGRTDTQYF.

This clonotype was picked up many times. This chain uses TRBV30 with TRBJ2-5; 11 positions agree with TRBD2. Trimming took 7 bases from V and 5 from J; bases not matched to a gene: 9. Germline V gene lookup returns CDR1 GTSNPN and CDR2 SVGIG (reference sequence). The CDR3 is 14 amino acids. This CDR3 is CASEGTSGSETQYF. The CDR3 DNA is TGTGCCTCGGAGGGAACTAGCGGGAGTGAGACCCAGTACTTC. Full variable domain (rest looked up from reference TRBV30 and TRBJ2-5): SQTIHQWPATLVQPVGSPLSLECTVEGTSNPNLYWYRQAAGRGLQLLFYSVGIGQISSEVPQNLSASRPQDRQFILSSKKLLLSDSGFYLCASEGTSGSETQYFGPGTRLLVL.

The rearrangement links TRBV29-1 to TRBJ1-2; D gene uncertain. Germline V gives CDR1 SQVTM, CDR2 ANQGSEA. This CDR3 contains 12 residues. The germline V and J ends were trimmed by 2 bases and 4 bases, with 8 bases remaining between them. The CDR3 DNA follows: TGCAGCGTTGAACTAGGGCCCTATGGCTACACCTTC. Residues: CSVELGPYGYTF.

This clonotype was seen only once. The chain uses TRBV11-2 and TRBJ2-3; TRBD2 agrees at 7 bases. Germline V gives CDR1 SGHAT, CDR2 FQNNGV. V gave up 5 bases and J gave up 4 bases; unmatched junction bases: 9. The CDR3 is 15 residues long. In DNA form, the CDR3 reads TGTGCCAGCAGCCTAGGGGTAGCGGGCCCAGATACGCAGTATTTT. Amino acid sequence: CASSLGVAGPDTQYF.

This clonotype was counted ten times or more. This chain connects TRBV19 to TRBJ1-5, with 8 positions matching TRBD1. The CDR3 loop spans 15 amino acids. The V segment lost 6 bases and the J segment 0 bases; nucleotides outside the gene matches: 4. The germline V gene has CDR1 LNHDA and CDR2 SQIVND (reference sequence). CDR3 loop: CASSFGQGSNQPQHF. CDR3 bases: TGTGCCAGTAGCTTCGGACAGGGTAGCAATCAGCCCCAGCATTTT.

This clonotype was seen many times. The chain has TRBV7-6 and TRBJ2-6, with D perhaps matching TRBD1 (5 bases). Germline loops: CDR1 SGHVS, CDR2 FNYEAQ. V lost 4 bases, J lost 0 bases, and 16 bases lay in between. The CDR3 has 18 amino acids. CDR3 residues: CASSSPGQTFSGANVLTF. CDR3 nucleotide sequence: TGTGCCAGCAGCTCGCCCGGACAAACCTTCTCTGGGGCCAACGTCCTGACTTTC.

In this sample, this clonotype turned up many times. The V and J genes are TRBV5-1 and TRBJ2-3; the match to TRBD1 covers 9 bases. From germline, CDR1 is SGHRS and CDR2 YFSETQ. The CDR3 spans 13 residues. With V trimmed by 1 base and J by 14 bases, 8 bases remained unmatched. Here the CDR3 reads CASSLSRRDRVYF. CDR3 nucleotide sequence: TGCGCCAGCAGCTTGTCGCGCAGGGACAGGGTGTATTTT.

Ten or more counts support this clonotype. CDR3 residues: CASSPRGHSNQPQHF. CDR3 coding DNA: TGTGCCAGTAGCCCCCGCGGCCATAGCAATCAGCCCCAGCATTTT. The V and J genes are TRBV19 and TRBJ1-5; the D is unclear. V was clipped by 6 bases and J by 0 bases, with 12 bases between them. CDR1 is LNHDA, CDR2 SQIVND, per germline (reference sequence). The CDR3 has 15 residues.

In this sample, this clonotype turned up a few times. The chain employs TRBV6-1 and TRBJ1-5; tentative D call: TRBD1 (6 bases). Trimming removed 0 bases at V and 1 base at J, with 10 bases between. Germline CDR1 and CDR2: MNHNS and SASEGT. This CDR3 is 16 amino acids long. CDR3 DNA sequence: TGTGCCAGCAGTGAAGCAGGGGGTATGAGCAATCAGCCCCAGCATTTT. Translating it yields CASSEAGGMSNQPQHF.

This clonotype was seen ten or more times. The chain couples TRBV27 to TRBJ2-7; D is ambiguous. V gave up 8 bases and J gave up 1 base, with 12 bases separating them. CDR3 length: 13 residues. Per the germline V gene, CDR1 is MNHEY and CDR2 is SMNVEV (reference sequence). The CDR3 spells CASSQRLSYEQYF. CDR3 bases: TGTGCCAGCTCACAACGCCTATCCTACGAGCAGTACTTC.

This clonotype has a count of ten or more. The chain recombines TRBV14 with TRBJ1-6; weak D call: TRBD1 (6 bases). V was clipped by 1 base and J by 11 bases, with 12 bases between them. The CDR3 totals 14 residues. CDR1 and CDR2 (germline): SGHDN, FVKESK. The CDR3 is CASSQVPGGPPLHF. In DNA, the CDR3 is TGTGCCAGCAGCCAAGTCCCCGGGGGCCCACCCCTCCACTTT.

This clonotype appeared many times. CDR3 loop: CASSQGLNYNEQFF. CDR3 nucleotide sequence: TGTGCCAGTAGCCAGGGGCTTAACTACAATGAGCAGTTCTTC. The J gene is TRBJ2-1, the V gene TRBV19, with a weak D call TRBD1 (6 bases). V was cut by 6 bases and J by 3 bases, with 12 bases left in between. This CDR3 comprises 14 residues. Per germline, CDR1 LNHDA and CDR2 SQIVND (reference sequence). Full variable domain (remainder filled in from reference TRBV19 and TRBJ2-1): DGGITQSPKYLFRKEGQNVTLSCEQNLNHDAMYWYRQDPGQGLRLIYYSQIVNDFQKGDIAEGYSVSREKKESFPLTVTSAQKNPTAFYLCASSQGLNYNEQFFGPGTRLTVL.

There are a few counts of this clonotype. This chain connects TRBV5-1 to TRBJ2-7; the D call may be TRBD1 or TRBD2 (5 bases each). Looked up from germline, CDR1 is SGHRS and CDR2 is YFSETQ. This CDR3 spans 15 amino acids. V shed 6 bases and J shed 3 bases, with 19 bases lying between them. The CDR3 loop is CASTRDPGSIYEQYF. The CDR3 coding sequence is TGCGCCAGCACCCGGGACCCAGGGTCGATCTACGAGCAGTACTTC.

At least ten counts were recorded for this clonotype. This CDR3 is CAISDTTGEAFF. The CDR3 DNA is TGTGCCATCAGTGATACGACAGGGGAAGCTTTCTTT. The J gene is TRBJ1-1, the V gene TRBV10-3, with TRBD1 matching 7 bases. Trimming at V came to 3 bases and at J to 8 bases, leaving 3 bases not matched to a gene. Per germline, CDR1 ENHRY and CDR2 SYGVKD. The CDR3 is made up of 12 amino acids.

This clonotype was observed many times. This sequence joins TRBV2 and TRBJ2-5; 8 nucleotides line up with TRBD1. This CDR3 comprises 13 residues. Germline CDR1 and CDR2: SNHLY and FYNNEI. Trimming at V came to 6 bases and at J to 4 bases, leaving 4 bases not matched to a gene. DNA for the CDR3: TGTGCCAGCAGGAGAGGACAGGGAGAGACCCAGTACTTC. Protein product: CASRRGQGETQYF.

This clonotype was picked up many times. The chain joins TRBV11-2 to TRBJ2-5, with TRBD2 matching over 8 bases. The CDR3 is 15 amino acids. Trimming cost V 2 bases and J 6 bases; bases outside gene matches: 8. Germline V gives CDR1 SGHAT, CDR2 FQNNGV. This CDR3 is CASSLLSGRVKTQYF. The CDR3 DNA sequence: TGTGCCAGCAGCTTATTGTCCGGGAGGGTCAAGACCCAGTACTTC.

This clonotype has at least ten counts. Since the CDR3 does not end with the conserved phenylalanine or tryptophan, this likely comes from a read error. The limits of the CDR3 on the DNA are not certain, so only TCRdb's listed CDR3 is given. The chain combines TRBV5-6 with TRBJ2-7; the tabulated D call, TRBD1, remains unverified against the DNA. The CDR3 is 11 amino acids long, termini counted. Germline CDR1 reads SGHDT; CDR2 reads YYEEEE. The CDR3 is CASSPLWGAGG.

At least ten counts were recorded for this clonotype. The chain has TRBV3-1 and TRBJ2-1; D is unclear. The CDR3 is 15 amino acids. The ends were cut back, 0 bases at V and 0 bases at J, with 6 bases in the middle. Germline CDR1 LGHDT, CDR2 YNNKEL (reference sequence). In DNA form, the CDR3 reads TGTGCCAGCAGCCAAGATTTGAGCTCCTACAATGAGCAGTTCTTC. Its translation is CASSQDLSSYNEQFF.

A few counts support this clonotype. V is TRBV28 and J is TRBJ2-7, with a weak D call TRBD1 (6 bases). V was cut by 6 bases and J by 5 bases, with 14 bases left in between. The CDR3 is 13 amino acids. The V gene's germline CDR1 is MDHEN and CDR2 SYDVKM. The CDR3 DNA is TGTGCCAGCAGAGCGTACAGGGACCACGAGCAGTACTTC. This codes for CASRAYRDHEQYF.

This clonotype has a count of ten or more. The J gene is TRBJ1-2, the V gene TRBV7-2; D is undetermined. Trimming took 1 base from V and 10 from J, leaving 7 bases between them. The CDR3 contains 11 residues. The germline gives CDR1 SGHTA, CDR2 FQGNSA. This chain's CDR3 is CASSLVMDYTF. In DNA form, the CDR3 reads TGTGCCAGCAGCTTAGTCATGGACTACACCTTC.